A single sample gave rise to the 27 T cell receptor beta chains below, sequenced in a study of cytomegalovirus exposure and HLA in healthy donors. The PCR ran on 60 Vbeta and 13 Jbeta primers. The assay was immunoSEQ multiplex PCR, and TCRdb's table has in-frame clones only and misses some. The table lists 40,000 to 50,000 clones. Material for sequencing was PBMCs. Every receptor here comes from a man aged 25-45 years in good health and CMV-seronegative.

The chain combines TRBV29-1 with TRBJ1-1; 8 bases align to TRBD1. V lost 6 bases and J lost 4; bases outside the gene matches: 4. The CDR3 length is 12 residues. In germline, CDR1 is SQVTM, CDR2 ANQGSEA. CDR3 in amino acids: CSVLTGGTEAFF. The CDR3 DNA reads TGCAGCGTACTAACAGGGGGCACTGAAGCTTTCTTT.

DNA of the CDR3: TGTGCCAGCAGCCCCCGTACTAGCGGCCAAGAGACCCAGTACTTC. It specifies CASSPRTSGQETQYF. The J gene is TRBJ2-5, the V gene TRBV9; TRBD2 matches 8 bases. With V trimmed by 4 bases and J by 1 base, 6 bases remained unmatched. The germline V gene has CDR1 SGDLS and CDR2 YYNGEE. The CDR3 is 15 residues long.

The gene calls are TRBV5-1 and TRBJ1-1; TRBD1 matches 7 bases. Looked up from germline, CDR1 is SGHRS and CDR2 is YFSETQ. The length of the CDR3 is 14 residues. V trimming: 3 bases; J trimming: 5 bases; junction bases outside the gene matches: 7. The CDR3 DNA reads TGCGCCAGCAGCTCGGACAGGAGGGGGACTGAAGCTTTCTTT. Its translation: CASSSDRRGTEAFF.

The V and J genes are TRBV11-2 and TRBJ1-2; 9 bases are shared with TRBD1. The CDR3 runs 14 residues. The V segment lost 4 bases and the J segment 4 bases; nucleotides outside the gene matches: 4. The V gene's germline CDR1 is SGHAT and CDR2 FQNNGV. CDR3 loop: CASSSDRGLYGYTF. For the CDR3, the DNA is TGTGCCAGCAGCTCGGACAGGGGACTCTATGGCTACACCTTC.

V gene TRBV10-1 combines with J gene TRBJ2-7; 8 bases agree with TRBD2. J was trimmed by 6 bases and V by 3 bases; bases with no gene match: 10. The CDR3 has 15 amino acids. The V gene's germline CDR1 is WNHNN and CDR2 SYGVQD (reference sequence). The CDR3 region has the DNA TGCGCCAGCAGTGAAAGCGGGAGCCCCTGGTCCGAGCAGTACTTC. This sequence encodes CASSESGSPWSEQYF.

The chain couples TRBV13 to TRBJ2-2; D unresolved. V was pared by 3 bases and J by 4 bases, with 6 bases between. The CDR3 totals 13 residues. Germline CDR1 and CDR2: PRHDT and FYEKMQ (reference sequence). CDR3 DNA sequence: TGTGCCAGCAGCTTGGCCCTCACCGGGGAGCTGTTTTTT. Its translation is CASSLALTGELFF.

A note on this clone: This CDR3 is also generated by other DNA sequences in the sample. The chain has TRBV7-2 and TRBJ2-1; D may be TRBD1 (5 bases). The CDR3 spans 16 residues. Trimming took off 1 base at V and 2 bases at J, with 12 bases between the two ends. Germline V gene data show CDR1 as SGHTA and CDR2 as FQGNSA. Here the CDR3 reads CASSLGGASAYNEQFF. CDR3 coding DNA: TGTGCCAGCAGCTTAGGTGGGGCATCAGCCTACAATGAGCAGTTCTTC.

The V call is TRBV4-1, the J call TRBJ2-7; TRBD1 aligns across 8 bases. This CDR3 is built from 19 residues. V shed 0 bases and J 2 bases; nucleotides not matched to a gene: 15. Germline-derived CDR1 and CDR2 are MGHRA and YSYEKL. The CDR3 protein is CASSQEYFNQGASTYEQYF. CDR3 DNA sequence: TGCGCCAGCAGCCAAGAATACTTTAACCAGGGGGCGTCGACCTACGAGCAGTACTTC.

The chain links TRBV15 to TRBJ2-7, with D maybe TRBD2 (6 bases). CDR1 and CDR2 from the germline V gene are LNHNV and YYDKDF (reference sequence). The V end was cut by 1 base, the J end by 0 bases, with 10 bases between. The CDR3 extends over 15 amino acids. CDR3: CATSRVAGSSYEQYF. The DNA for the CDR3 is TGTGCCACCAGCAGAGTGGCGGGAAGCTCCTACGAGCAGTACTTC.

The DNA for the CDR3 is TGCGCCAGCAGCCCAGCGTTTAGCGGGAGCACAGATACGCAGTATTTT. It codes for CASSPAFSGSTDTQYF. This sequence joins TRBV4-3 and TRBJ2-3; TRBD2 aligns across 7 bases. Germline lookup yields CDR1 LGHNA and CDR2 YSLEER. Losses at the gene ends were 4 bases for V and 0 bases for J; bases not matched to a gene: 7. This CDR3 spans 16 amino acids.

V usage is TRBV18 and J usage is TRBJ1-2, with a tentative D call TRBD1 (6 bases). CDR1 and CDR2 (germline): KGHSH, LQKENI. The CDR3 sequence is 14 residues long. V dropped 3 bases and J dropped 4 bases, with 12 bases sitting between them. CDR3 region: CASSPRTDRYGYTF. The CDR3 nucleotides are TGTGCCAGCTCACCGCGGACAGATCGCTATGGCTACACCTTC.

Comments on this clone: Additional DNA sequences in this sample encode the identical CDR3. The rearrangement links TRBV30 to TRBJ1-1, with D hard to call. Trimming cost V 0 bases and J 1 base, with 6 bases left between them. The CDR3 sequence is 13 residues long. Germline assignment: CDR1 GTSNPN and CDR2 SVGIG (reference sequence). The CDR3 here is CAWSVRENTEAFF. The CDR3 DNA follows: TGTGCCTGGAGTGTTCGGGAGAACACTGAAGCTTTCTTT.

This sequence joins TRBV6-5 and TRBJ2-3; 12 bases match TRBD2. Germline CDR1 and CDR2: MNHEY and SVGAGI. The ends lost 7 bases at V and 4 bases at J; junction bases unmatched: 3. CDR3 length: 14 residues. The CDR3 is CASTRLAGADTQYF. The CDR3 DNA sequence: TGTGCCAGCACACGACTAGCGGGAGCAGATACGCAGTATTTT.

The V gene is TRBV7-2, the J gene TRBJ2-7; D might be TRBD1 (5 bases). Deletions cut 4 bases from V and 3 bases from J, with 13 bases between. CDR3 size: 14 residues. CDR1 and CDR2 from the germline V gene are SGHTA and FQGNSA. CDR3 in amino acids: CASSSRVSGYEQYF. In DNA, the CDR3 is TGTGCCAGCAGCTCCAGGGTATCTGGCTACGAGCAGTACTTC.

CDR3 in DNA: TGCAGCGTTGAGAGTGGGACAGGGGGGGAGACCCAGTACTTC. Its protein is CSVESGTGGETQYF. This chain links TRBV29-1 with TRBJ2-5, with 11 bases fitting TRBD1. Trimming removed 3 bases from V and 5 bases from J; junction bases left unmatched: 5. Looked up from germline, CDR1 is SQVTM and CDR2 is ANQGSEA. The length of the CDR3 is 14 residues.

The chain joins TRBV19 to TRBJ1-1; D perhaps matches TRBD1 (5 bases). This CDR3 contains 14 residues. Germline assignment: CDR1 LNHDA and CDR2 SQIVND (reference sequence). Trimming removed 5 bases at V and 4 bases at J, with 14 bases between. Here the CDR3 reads CASSQQATGTEAFF. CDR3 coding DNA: TGTGCCAGTAGTCAACAGGCGACGGGCACTGAAGCTTTCTTT.

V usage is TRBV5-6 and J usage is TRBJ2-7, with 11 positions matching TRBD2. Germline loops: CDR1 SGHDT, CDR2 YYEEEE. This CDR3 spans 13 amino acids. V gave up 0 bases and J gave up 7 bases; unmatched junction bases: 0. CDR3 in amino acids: CASSLVAGGEQYF. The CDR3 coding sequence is TGTGCCAGCAGCTTGGTAGCGGGAGGGGAGCAGTACTTC.

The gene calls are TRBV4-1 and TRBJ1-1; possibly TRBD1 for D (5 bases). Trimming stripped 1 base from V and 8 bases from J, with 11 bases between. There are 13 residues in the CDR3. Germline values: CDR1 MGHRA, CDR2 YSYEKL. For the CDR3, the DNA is TGCGCCAGCAGCCAAGTCGTGACAGTGGAAGCTTTCTTT. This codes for CASSQVVTVEAFF.

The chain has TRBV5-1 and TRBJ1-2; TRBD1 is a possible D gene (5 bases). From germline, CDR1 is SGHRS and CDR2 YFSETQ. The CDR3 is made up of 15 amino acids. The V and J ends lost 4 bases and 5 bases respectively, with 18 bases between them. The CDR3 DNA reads TGCGCCAGCAGCCCCGCAAATGGGGCACGTTATGGCTACACCTTC. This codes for CASSPANGARYGYTF.

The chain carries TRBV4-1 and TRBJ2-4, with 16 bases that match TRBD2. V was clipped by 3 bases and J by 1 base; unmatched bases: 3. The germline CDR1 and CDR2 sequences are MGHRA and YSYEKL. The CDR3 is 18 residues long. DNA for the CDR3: TGCGCCAGCAGCCAGGGACTAGCGGGAGGGCATGCCAAAAACATTCAGTACTTC. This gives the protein CASSQGLAGGHAKNIQYF.

CDR3 sequence (DNA): TGTGCCAGCAGTTACTCGACGGGACAGGTTAACAATGAGCAGTTCTTC. This codes for CASSYSTGQVNNEQFF. The rearrangement links TRBV6-5 to TRBJ2-1; 8 nucleotides match TRBD1. The trim removed 0 bases at V and 5 bases at J, leaving 6 bases unmatched. The CDR3 spans 16 residues. From germline, CDR1 is MNHEY and CDR2 SVGAGI.

The CDR3 region is CASSRDSFTEAFF. CDR3 DNA sequence: TGTGCCAGCTCCCGGGACAGTTTCACTGAAGCTTTCTTT. V usage is TRBV18 and J usage is TRBJ1-1; 7 bases align to TRBD1. The CDR3 contains 13 residues. The germline V gene has CDR1 KGHSH and CDR2 LQKENI. Trimming cost V 6 bases and J 4 bases; bases outside gene matches: 5.

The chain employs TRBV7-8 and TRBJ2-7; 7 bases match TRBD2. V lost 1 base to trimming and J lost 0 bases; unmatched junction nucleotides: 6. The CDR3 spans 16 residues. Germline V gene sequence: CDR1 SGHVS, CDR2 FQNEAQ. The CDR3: CASSLVLAASSYEQYF. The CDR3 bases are TGTGCCAGCAGCTTAGTCCTAGCGGCTAGCTCCTACGAGCAGTACTTC. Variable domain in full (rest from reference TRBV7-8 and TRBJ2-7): GAGVSQSPRYKVAKRGQDVALRCDPISGHVSLFWYQQALGQGPEFLTYFQNEAQLDKSGLPSDRFFAERPEGSVSTLKIQRTQQEDSAVYLCASSLVLAASSYEQYFGPGTRLTVT.

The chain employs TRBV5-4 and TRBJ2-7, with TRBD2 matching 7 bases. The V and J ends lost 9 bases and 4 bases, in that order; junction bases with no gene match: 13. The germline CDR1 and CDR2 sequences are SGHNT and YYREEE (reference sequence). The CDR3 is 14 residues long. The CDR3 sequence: CATKSGAGKYEQYF. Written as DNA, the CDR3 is TGTGCCACCAAGAGCGGGGCGGGCAAATACGAGCAGTACTTC.

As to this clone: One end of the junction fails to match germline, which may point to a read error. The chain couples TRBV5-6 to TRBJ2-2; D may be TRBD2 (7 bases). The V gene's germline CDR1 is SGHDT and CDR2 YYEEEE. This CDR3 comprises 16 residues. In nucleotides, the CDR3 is TGTGCCAGCAGGTTGGCAGGGGCGGGGGCCACCGGGGAGCTGTTTTTT. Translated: CASRLAGAGATGELFF.

As DNA, the CDR3 is TGTGCCAGCTCACCATCCGGTTCCACAGATACGCAGTATTTT. It is translated as CASSPSGSTDTQYF. J is TRBJ2-3 and V is TRBV18; D not resolved. The CDR3 has 14 residues. The germline CDR1 and CDR2 sequences are KGHSH and LQKENI. The V and J ends lost 2 bases and 2 bases respectively, with 8 bases between them.

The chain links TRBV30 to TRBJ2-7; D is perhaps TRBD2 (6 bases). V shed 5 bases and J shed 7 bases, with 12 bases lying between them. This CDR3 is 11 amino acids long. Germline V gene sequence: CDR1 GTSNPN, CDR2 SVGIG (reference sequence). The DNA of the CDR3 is TGTGCCTGGGGGGAGGCAAGAGAGCAGTACTTC. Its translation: CAWGEAREQYF.